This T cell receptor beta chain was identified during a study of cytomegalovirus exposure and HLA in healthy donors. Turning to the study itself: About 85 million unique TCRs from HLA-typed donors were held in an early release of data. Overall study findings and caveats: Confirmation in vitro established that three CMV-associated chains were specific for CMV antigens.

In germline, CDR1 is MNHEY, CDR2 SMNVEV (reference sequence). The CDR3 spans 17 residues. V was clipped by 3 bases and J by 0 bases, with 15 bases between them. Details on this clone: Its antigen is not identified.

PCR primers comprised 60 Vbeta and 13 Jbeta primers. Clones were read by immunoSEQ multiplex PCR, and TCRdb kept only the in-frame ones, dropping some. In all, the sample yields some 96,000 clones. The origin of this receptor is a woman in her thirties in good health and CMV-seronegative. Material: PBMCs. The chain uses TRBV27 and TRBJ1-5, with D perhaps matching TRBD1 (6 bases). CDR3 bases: TGTGCCAGCAGTTTTGTCGGGACACTCTATAGCAATCAGCCCCAGCATTTT. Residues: CASSFVGTLYSNQPQHF.